This TCR beta chain came from a study of blood T cell repertoires in COVID-19. Looking at the study overall: Sample material is recorded as cDNA or gDNA derived from T cells, B-cell-depleted T cells, or PBMCs.

The length of the CDR3 is 13 residues. In germline, CDR1 is ENHRY, CDR2 SYGVKD. V was clipped by 9 bases and J by 3 bases; unmatched bases: 7. The Seattle patients joined while their infection was active and were tracked longitudinally afterward. In the original analysis: Using reference gene primer amplification, nucleated cell counts were estimated. The data were produced by immunoSEQ multiplex PCR, yet TCRdb's version contains in-frame clones alone and is incomplete. That table furnishes V, J and clone size, whereas the DNA furnished D and trimming. This table holds 250,000 to 350,000 clones, 86% found once.

Sequenced: peripheral blood. The chain carries TRBV10-3 and TRBJ1-1; 7 bases match TRBD1. The receptor comes from a woman in her 70s with COVID-19, enrolled during active disease. Written as DNA, the CDR3 is TGTGCCATTACCAGGGGGACCGACACTGAAGCTTTCTTT. The encoded protein is CAITRGTDTEAFF.